These 9 T cell receptor beta chains were sequenced from one sample in a study of T cells in Graves' hyperthyroidism and ophthalmopathy. Amplified TCR beta CDR3 regions came from RNA transcripts. Initially, a first-round RT-PCR of the TCR CDR3 employed the HTBI primer set. TCRdb re-analysed the multiplex PCR reads in MiXCR, keeping a single row per CDR3 protein. The table has approximately 480,000 distinct CDR3 sequences, under 25% seen once. Sample: blood. These TCRs come from a man younger than 30 with Graves' hyperthyroidism.

There are many counts of this clonotype. V and J are TRBV2 and TRBJ2-5; 7 bases are shared with TRBD1. There are 14 residues in the CDR3. Germline CDR1 and CDR2: SNHLY and FYNNEI. V shed 2 bases and J 4 bases; nucleotides not matched to a gene: 4. The CDR3 spells CASSEFTGAETQYF. The CDR3, as DNA: TGTGCCAGCAGTGAATTCACAGGGGCAGAGACCCAGTACTTC. Combining the CDR3 with reference TRBV2 and TRBJ2-5 gives the whole variable domain EPEVTQTPSHQVTQMGQEVILRCVPISNHLYFYWYRQILGQKVEFLVSFYNNEISEKSEIFDDQFSVERPDGSNFTLKIRSTKLEDSAMYFCASSEFTGAETQYFGPGTRLLVL.

This clonotype was detected many times. The chain is built from TRBV30 and TRBJ2-4; unclear D gene. Germline assignment: CDR1 GTSNPN and CDR2 SVGIG (reference sequence). This CDR3 has 14 amino acids. The ends were cut back, 0 bases at V and 0 bases at J, with 6 bases in the middle. CDR3 region: CAWSVIRAKNIQYF. The CDR3 DNA sequence: TGTGCCTGGAGTGTTATTAGAGCCAAAAACATTCAGTACTTC.

The rearrangement uses TRBV7-2 and TRBJ2-7, with 7 nucleotides matching TRBD1. Germline trimming cut 2 bases from V and 5 bases from J; bases unmatched to any gene: 6. This CDR3 region has 14 residues. The germline CDR1 and CDR2 sequences are SGHTA and FQGNSA. CDR3 protein: CASSLNRGTDEQYF. CDR3 coding DNA: TGTGCCAGCAGCTTAAATCGAGGGACAGACGAGCAGTACTTC.

V gene TRBV6-9 combines with J gene TRBJ1-2, with D possibly TRBD1 on 6 matching bases. Looked up from germline, CDR1 is MNHGY and CDR2 is SVAAGI. V was cut by 1 base and J by 9 bases, with 9 bases left in between. CDR3 length: 12 amino acids. CDR3 sequence (DNA): TGTGCCAGCAGTTATTGGGGGCAGAGCTACACCTTC. Translated, it gives CASSYWGQSYTF.

This clonotype showed up many times. The chain joins TRBV19 to TRBJ1-5; the D is unclear. V lost 8 bases to trimming and J lost 2 bases, with 16 bases between them. This CDR3 is built from 15 residues. CDR1 and CDR2 (germline): LNHDA, SQIVND (reference sequence). The CDR3: CASSLWGGGNQPQHF. CDR3 nucleotides: TGTGCCAGTTCCCTGTGGGGTGGCGGCAATCAGCCCCAGCATTTT.

This clonotype was seen many times. The gene calls are TRBV6-1 and TRBJ1-1; 8 nucleotides align to TRBD1. The V segment lost 2 bases and the J segment 0 bases; nucleotides outside the gene matches: 2. Germline lookup yields CDR1 MNHNS and CDR2 SASEGT. This CDR3 has 15 amino acids. CDR3 nucleotide sequence: TGTGCCAGCAGTGAATCGACAGGGGTGAACACTGAAGCTTTCTTT. It yields the protein CASSESTGVNTEAFF.

The table lists this clonotype with many counts. This chain connects TRBV12-3 or TRBV12-4 to TRBJ2-2; 7 bases fit TRBD1. V trimming: 7 bases; J trimming: 6 bases; junction bases outside the gene matches: 11. The CDR3 is made up of 15 amino acids. The CDR3 DNA reads as TGTGCCAGCACCTCTCCGGGACAGCGGCCCGGGGAGCTGTTTTTT. Translated, it gives CASTSPGQRPGELFF.

This clonotype was seen many times. The chain couples TRBV20-1 to TRBJ2-2; a weak D match, TRBD1 (6 bases). Germline CDR1 is DFQATT and CDR2 is SNEGSKA (reference sequence). Trimming left V 3 bases short and J 3 bases short, with 8 bases between. This CDR3 comprises 13 residues. As DNA, the CDR3 is TGCAGTGCTAGGCAGGGGTACACCGGGGAGCTGTTTTTT. This encodes CSARQGYTGELFF.

In this sample, this clonotype turned up a few times. The chain uses TRBV20-1 and TRBJ2-7; 8 bases are shared with TRBD2. Per the germline V gene, CDR1 is DFQATT and CDR2 is SNEGSKA (reference sequence). There are 15 residues in the CDR3. V gave up 3 bases and J gave up 2 bases; unmatched junction bases: 9. CDR3 bases: TGCAGTGCTAGCAACCCGGGACTAGTGACCTACGAGCAGTACTTC. Amino acid sequence: CSASNPGLVTYEQYF.